Sequencing of this T cell receptor (beta chain) was carried out in a study of Ad26.COV2.S vaccination and SARS-CoV-2 variants. The study, taken as a whole, reports: Substantial response breadth was reportedly seen for spike-specific CD8+ and CD4+ T cells after vaccination.

Germline V gene data show CDR1 as SGHTA and CDR2 as FQGNSA. Germline trimming cut 1 base from V and 0 bases from J; bases unmatched to any gene: 2. The CDR3 totals 17 residues. Only in-frame clones appear in the TCRdb table, and some are missing; sequencing was by immunoSEQ multiplex PCR. Of about 680,000 clones listed, roughly 90% are singletons. Note on this clone: The antigen remains undetermined.

The treatment is: roughly 19 received Ad26.COV2.S at low or high dose, single or two shots; about 5 received placebo; per-sample allocation not given. Repertoires come from day 63 after the first vaccine or placebo injection. The chain recombines TRBV7-2 with TRBJ1-3, with 11 bases aligning to TRBD1. The source of this sequence is a person between 18 and 65 years old who received the Ad26.COV2.S COVID-19 vaccine or a placebo. This sample comprised peripheral blood, obtained in a trial of Ad26.COV2.S vaccine versus placebo. CDR3 region: CASSLVGTGGSGNTIYF. The CDR3 bases are TGTGCCAGCAGCTTAGTAGGGACAGGGGGCTCTGGAAACACCATATATTTT.